The source of this TCR beta chain is a study of T cell changes during pregnancy in multiple sclerosis. This CDR3 is built from 16 residues. Germline values: CDR1 MNHEY, CDR2 SVGAGI. J lost 8 bases, V lost 4 bases, and 14 bases had no gene match. Produced via immunoSEQ multiplex PCR; TCRdb's table is partial and in-frame only. The sample has about 56,000 clones, over 75% seen once. Source: peripheral blood, taken after pregnancy. V usage is TRBV6-5 and J usage is TRBJ1-2; TRBD1 matches 9 bases. The receptor's source is a female donor with multiple sclerosis, enrolled in a pregnancy study. DNA for the CDR3: TGTGCCAGCAGTTTCGGGTCCTACAGGGGGCCGAGGGGCTACACCTTC. This translates into CASSFGSYRGPRGYTF.